The next 20 T cell receptor beta chains were all read from a single sample in a study of blood T cell repertoires in COVID-19. Clones were read by immunoSEQ multiplex PCR, and TCRdb kept only the in-frame ones, dropping some. The sample holds 150,000 to 200,000 clones, about nine tenths seen once. The sequenced sample consisted of PBMCs or T cells enriched from blood (not recorded which). The receptors stem from a woman between 18 and 29 years old who had recovered from COVID-19.

The chain uses TRBV7-9 and TRBJ1-3; D remains unclear. CDR1 is SEHNR and CDR2 is FQNEAQ in the germline V gene (reference sequence). The CDR3 is 13 amino acids. V was pared by 4 bases and J by 4 bases, with 8 bases between. The CDR3 coding sequence is TGTGCCAGCAGCTCCGGGTGGGGAAACACCATATATTTT. Translated, it gives CASSSGWGNTIYF.

The V gene is TRBV12-3 or TRBV12-4, the J gene TRBJ2-1; perhaps TRBD1 as D (6 bases). The CDR3 is made up of 13 amino acids. V gave up 7 bases and J gave up 6 bases, with 13 bases separating them. The CDR3 DNA reads TGTGCCAGCACCGGATACAGGGCCAATGAGCAGTTCTTC. Translated, it gives CASTGYRANEQFF.

The chain is built from TRBV3-1 (or the pseudogene TRBV3-2) and TRBJ2-7; 7 bases are a match to TRBD2. Germline V gene data show CDR1 as LGHDT and CDR2 as YNNKEL (reference sequence). The CDR3 sequence is 14 residues long. With V trimmed by 4 bases and J by 3 bases, 6 bases remained unmatched. The CDR3 protein is CASSPGGRGYEQYF. The DNA for the CDR3 is TGTGCCAGCAGCCCGGGAGGAAGGGGCTACGAGCAGTACTTC.

The chain carries TRBV3-1 (or the pseudogene TRBV3-2) and TRBJ1-1; no clear D. The CDR3 contains 15 residues. Germline-derived CDR1 and CDR2 are LGHDT and YNNKEL (reference sequence). The V end was cut by 5 bases, the J end by 1 base, with 14 bases between. CDR3 coding DNA: TGTGCCAGCAGCATAAATCCCGGCGGGAACACTGAAGCTTTCTTT. Amino acid sequence: CASSINPGGNTEAFF.

The V call is TRBV28, the J call TRBJ1-2; D gene ambiguous. The germline V and J ends were trimmed by 5 bases and 7 bases, with 11 bases remaining between them. The CDR3 contains 12 residues. Per the germline V gene, CDR1 is MDHEN and CDR2 is SYDVKM. The CDR3 reads CASSNYGVGYTF. The CDR3 coding sequence is TGTGCCAGCAGTAACTACGGGGTTGGCTACACCTTC.

The genes are TRBV14 and TRBJ1-4; 10 nucleotides agree with TRBD1. Germline assignment: CDR1 SGHDN and CDR2 FVKESK. The junction had 7 bases not matched to a gene; V was cut back by 4 bases and J by 8 bases. The CDR3 has 15 residues. As DNA, the CDR3 is TGTGCCAGCAGCCGCCAACCGGGACAGGGGGAAAAACTGTTTTTT. Its translation: CASSRQPGQGEKLFF. Variable domain in full (rest from reference TRBV14 and TRBJ1-4): EAGVTQFPSHSVIEKGQTVTLRCDPISGHDNLYWYRRVMGKEIKFLLHFVKESKQDESGMPNNRFLAERTGGTYSTLKVQPAELEDSGVYFCASSRQPGQGEKLFFGSGTQLSVL.

The V gene is TRBV28, the J gene TRBJ1-2; 8 bases agree with TRBD1. The CDR3 covers 14 residues. Per the germline V gene, CDR1 is MDHEN and CDR2 is SYDVKM. J gave up 5 bases and V 5 bases, and 7 bases lay outside the gene matches. The CDR3 sequence: CASSPTGARYGYTF. The DNA for the CDR3 is TGTGCCAGCAGTCCGACAGGGGCGAGATATGGCTACACCTTC.

The genes are TRBV9 and TRBJ1-6; 7 bases match TRBD1. The CDR3 sequence is 19 residues long. Germline V gives CDR1 SGDLS, CDR2 YYNGEE. V lost 0 bases and J lost 5; bases outside the gene matches: 14. CDR3 in DNA: TGTGCCAGCAGCGTAGAGCCCCTGACAGGGTGGGTTAATAATTCACCCCTCCACTTT. Its translation: CASSVEPLTGWVNNSPLHF.

This sequence joins TRBV7-3 and TRBJ2-2, with a tentative D call TRBD2 (5 bases). The CDR3 sequence is 16 residues long. Trimming removed 4 bases at V and 1 base at J, with 13 bases between. Germline CDR1 SGHTA, CDR2 FQGTGA. The CDR3 nucleotides read TGTGCCAGCAGCTCCGGACTCTCTATGAACACCGGGGAGCTGTTTTTT. Protein sequence: CASSSGLSMNTGELFF.

This clone has only a few counts. The chain links TRBV11-2 to TRBJ2-2; TRBD2 aligns across 9 bases. CDR1 and CDR2 from the germline V gene are SGHAT and FQNNGV. The junction had 11 bases not matched to a gene; V was cut back by 5 bases and J by 7 bases. The CDR3 consists of 16 residues. CDR3 nucleotide sequence: TGTGCCAGCAGCAGCCCTGCGGGAGGGCCTGTCGGGGAGCTGTTTTTT. Translating gives CASSSPAGGPVGELFF.

This clone was picked up one time. The chain uses TRBV28 and TRBJ1-1; D is uncertain. CDR1 and CDR2 (germline): MDHEN, SYDVKM. The CDR3 is made up of 17 amino acids. Between the trimmed V and J ends, which lost 5 bases and 0 bases, there was a span of 19 bases. The CDR3 protein is CASSLISPRDLNTEAFF. DNA of the CDR3: TGTGCCAGCAGTCTCATATCCCCCCGGGATTTGAACACTGAAGCTTTCTTT.

The chain uses TRBV11-2 and TRBJ2-5; possible D gene TRBD2, 5 bases. V dropped 5 bases and J dropped 1 base, with 8 bases sitting between them. This CDR3 has 13 amino acids. Germline V lookup: CDR1 SGHAT, CDR2 FQNNGV. In DNA form, the CDR3 reads TGTGCCAGCAGCCGAGGGTCCCAAGAGACCCAGTACTTC. Translated: CASSRGSQETQYF.

The J gene is TRBJ2-5, the V gene TRBV7-3; 10 nucleotides align to TRBD2. In germline, CDR1 is SGHTA, CDR2 FQGTGA. Trimming took 5 bases from V and 5 from J; bases not matched to a gene: 2. The CDR3 loop spans 13 amino acids. The CDR3 loop is CASSQTSGETQYF. DNA for the CDR3: TGTGCCAGCAGCCAGACTAGCGGGGAGACCCAGTACTTC.

V gene TRBV6-1 combines with J gene TRBJ2-2; D might be TRBD2 (5 bases). Trimming cost V 7 bases and J 5 bases, with 11 bases left between them. Germline V lookup: CDR1 MNHNS, CDR2 SASEGT. The CDR3 runs 13 residues. CDR3 nucleotide sequence: TGTGCCAGCAAATTCCCGGGGACCGGGGAGCTGTTTTTT. Translating gives CASKFPGTGELFF.

CDR3 sequence: CASSLDLLRQGILGTEAFF. Written as DNA, the CDR3 is TGTGCCAGCAGCTTAGATCTATTGAGACAGGGGATTTTGGGCACTGAAGCTTTCTTT. V usage is TRBV11-2 and J usage is TRBJ1-1, with 8 bases identical to TRBD1. This CDR3 has 19 residues. The trim removed 0 bases at V and 4 bases at J, leaving 16 bases unmatched. Germline V gene lookup returns CDR1 SGHAT and CDR2 FQNNGV.

This sequence joins TRBV28 and TRBJ1-4; D might be TRBD1 (5 bases). V was clipped by 6 bases and J by 8 bases, with 22 bases between them. CDR3 length: 16 residues. Germline-derived CDR1 and CDR2 are MDHEN and SYDVKM. The CDR3 DNA reads TGTGCCAGCAGCCCCGGTGGCGCAGGGAAGGTAGAAAAACTGTTTTTT. Amino acid sequence: CASSPGGAGKVEKLFF.

In the case of this clone: This CDR3 is missing its conserved last phenylalanine or tryptophan, likely due to a read error. The DNA is omitted, as the CDR3 cannot be located on it reliably, and the CDR3 follows TCRdb's listing. The rearrangement joins TRBV27 to TRBJ2-7; the D call in the table, TRBD1, was not verified against the DNA. Counting both end residues, the CDR3 totals 13 amino acids. Germline CDR1 reads MNHEY; CDR2 reads SMNVEV (reference sequence). CDR3 protein: CASSQNVLQGKTY.

The CDR3 DNA is TGCGCCAGCGGGAGGACAGGGGGCGTTGACACCGGGGAGCTGTTTTTT. Translating gives CASGRTGGVDTGELFF. This sequence joins TRBV5-1 and TRBJ2-2; 11 bases agree with TRBD1. V dropped 7 bases and J dropped 3; count of bases not matched to a gene: 8. This CDR3 is 16 amino acids long. Germline V lookup: CDR1 SGHRS, CDR2 YFSETQ. Based on the CDR3 plus reference TRBV5-1 and TRBJ2-2, the full variable domain is KAGVTQTPRYLIKTRGQQVTLSCSPISGHRSVSWYQQTPGQGLQFLFEYFSETQRNKGNFPGRFSGRQFSNSRSEMNVSTLELGDSALYLCASGRTGGVDTGELFFGEGSRLTVL.

V and J are TRBV4-3 and TRBJ1-6, with 9 nucleotides matching TRBD1. Per germline, CDR1 LGHNA and CDR2 YSLEER. The J segment lost 10 bases and the V segment lost 3 bases, leaving 7 bases of the junction unmatched. This CDR3 is 15 amino acids long. The CDR3 region has the DNA TGCGCCAGCAGCCAGCAGGGACAGGGAGGATCACCCCTCCACTTT. Its protein product is CASSQQGQGGSPLHF.

This rearrangement joins TRBV4-1 to TRBJ2-1, with no clear D. CDR1 and CDR2 from the germline V gene are MGHRA and YSYEKL. V was clipped by 6 bases and J by 2 bases, with 14 bases between them. This CDR3 has 15 residues. The chain's CDR3 is CASRKTWQTYNEQFF. The CDR3 DNA is TGCGCCAGCAGGAAAACGTGGCAAACCTACAATGAGCAGTTCTTC.